The 14 T cell receptor beta chains reported below all come from one sample, sequenced in a study of T cells in Graves' hyperthyroidism and ophthalmopathy. What was amplified from RNA transcripts were TCR beta CDR3 regions. First-round RT-PCR of the TCR CDR3 relied on the HTBI primer set. TCRdb re-derived calls from the multiplex PCR reads in MiXCR, one entry per CDR3 protein. The repertoire holds 300,000 or so distinct CDR3 sequences, with approximately 15% as singletons. The specimen was blood. These receptors came from a woman aged 60-75 years with Graves' ophthalmopathy.

A few counts support this clonotype. The rearrangement uses TRBV4-1 and TRBJ1-4, with a tentative D call TRBD1 (6 bases). From germline, CDR1 is MGHRA and CDR2 YSYEKL. CDR3 size: 17 residues. V dropped 0 bases and J dropped 0 bases, with 11 bases sitting between them. The DNA for the CDR3 is TGCGCCAGCAGCCAAGAAGGGACACCTGCAACTAATGAAAAACTGTTTTTT. Protein: CASSQEGTPATNEKLFF.

V is TRBV15 and J is TRBJ1-2; tentative D call: TRBD1 (5 bases). With 0 bases removed from V and 2 bases from J, the gap between germline ends came to 7 bases. Germline loops: CDR1 LNHNV, CDR2 YYDKDF (reference sequence). CDR3 length: 14 residues. CDR3 sequence: CATSREEGNYGYTF. The CDR3 DNA sequence: TGTGCCACCAGCAGAGAAGAGGGGAACTATGGCTACACCTTC. Based on the CDR3 plus reference TRBV15 and TRBJ1-2, the full variable domain is DAMVIQNPRYQVTQFGKPVTLSCSQTLNHNVMYWYQQKSSQAPKLLFHYYDKDFNNEADTPDNFQSRRPNTSFCFLDIRSPGLGDTAMYLCATSREEGNYGYTFGSGTRLTVV.

This clonotype has a handful of counts. This chain links TRBV4-3 with TRBJ2-6; 9 bases map to TRBD2. V lost 1 base and J lost 2; bases outside the gene matches: 12. This CDR3 is 20 amino acids long. Germline CDR1 and CDR2: LGHNA and YSLEER. For the CDR3, the DNA is TGCGCCAGCAGCCAAGGTGCCAGCGGGGGGCTTGGGCCTGGGGCCAACGTCCTGACTTTC. Translated, it gives CASSQGASGGLGPGANVLTF.

The V call is TRBV20-1, the J call TRBJ1-6; D possibly corresponds to TRBD1 (6 bases). This CDR3 has 12 residues. In germline, CDR1 is DFQATT, CDR2 SNEGSKA (reference sequence). Trimming took off 6 bases at V and 7 bases at J, with 10 bases between the two ends. CDR3 DNA sequence: TGCAGTGCCCCGGACAGAAATTCACCCCTCCACTTT. It yields the protein CSAPDRNSPLHF.

This clonotype was seen repeatedly, ten times or more. The chain employs TRBV7-2 and TRBJ2-7, with unresolved D. Germline V CDR1 and CDR2: SGHTA, FQGNSA. Trimming left V 5 bases short and J 2 bases short, with 16 bases between. The CDR3 has 15 residues. The CDR3 spells CASSDPGQPPYEQYF. CDR3 sequence (DNA): TGTGCCAGCAGCGACCCCGGGCAGCCTCCCTACGAGCAGTACTTC. Full variable domain (outside the CDR3, taken from reference TRBV7-2 and TRBJ2-7): GAGVSQSPSNKVTEKGKDVELRCDPISGHTALYWYRQSLGQGLEFLIYFQGNSAPDKSGLPSDRFSAERTGGSVSTLTIQRTQQEDSAVYLCASSDPGQPPYEQYFGPGTRLTVT.

The chain recombines TRBV4-3 with TRBJ1-4; 8 bases match TRBD1. The germline V gene has CDR1 LGHNA and CDR2 YSLEER. Trimming at V came to 5 bases and at J to 6 bases, leaving 8 bases not matched to a gene. CDR3 length: 15 amino acids. CDR3 coding DNA: TGCGCCAGCAGCAAGTACACAGGGGGGGATGAAAAACTGTTTTTT. Amino acids: CASSKYTGGDEKLFF.

This clonotype was picked up a small number of times. V is TRBV9 and J is TRBJ1-2; 11 bases map to TRBD1. V shed 4 bases and J 0 bases; nucleotides not matched to a gene: 14. Germline-derived CDR1 and CDR2 are SGDLS and YYNGEE. This CDR3 comprises 19 residues. The DNA of the CDR3 is TGTGCCAGCAGCCGCCTCCGGGACAGGGGGAAGGCCACTAACTATGGCTACACCTTC. The encoded protein is CASSRLRDRGKATNYGYTF.

The sample holds a few counts of this clonotype. A much larger clone sits a single nucleotide away, making a read error possible. The rearrangement uses TRBV28 and TRBJ1-1, with D uncertain. V was pared by 2 bases and J by 4 bases, with 11 bases between. The CDR3 length is 14 residues. Germline CDR1 and CDR2: MDHEN and SYDVKM. This CDR3 reads CASSLRQLATEAFF. The DNA for the CDR3 is TGTGCCAGCAGTTTAAGGCAGTTGGCCACTGAAGCTTTCTTT. Together with reference TRBV28 and TRBJ1-1, the CDR3 gives the full variable domain: DVKVTQSSRYLVKRTGEKVFLECVQDMDHENMFWYRQDPGLGLRLIYFSYDVKMKEKGDIPEGYSVSREKKERFSLILESASTNQTSMYLCASSLRQLATEAFFGQGTRLTVV.

Many counts were recorded for this clonotype. The chain combines TRBV5-1 with TRBJ1-1; unclear D gene. The CDR3 runs to 14 residues. Trimming stripped 0 bases from V and 1 base from J, with 7 bases between. In germline, CDR1 is SGHRS, CDR2 YFSETQ. CDR3 DNA sequence: TGCGCCAGCAGCTTGGGGCTCCCGAACACTGAAGCTTTCTTT. It codes for CASSLGLPNTEAFF. Drawing the rest from reference TRBV5-1 and TRBJ1-1, the complete variable domain is KAGVTQTPRYLIKTRGQQVTLSCSPISGHRSVSWYQQTPGQGLQFLFEYFSETQRNKGNFPGRFSGRQFSNSRSEMNVSTLELGDSALYLCASSLGLPNTEAFFGQGTRLTVV.

This clonotype came up a few times. The rearrangement joins TRBV20-1 to TRBJ2-7, with 7 nucleotides matching TRBD2. The length of the CDR3 is 13 residues. The J segment lost 0 bases and the V segment lost 3 bases, leaving 2 bases of the junction unmatched. Germline V lookup: CDR1 DFQATT, CDR2 SNEGSKA (reference sequence). The CDR3 sequence: CSASGGTSYEQYF. The CDR3 nucleotides read TGCAGTGCTAGCGGGGGGACCTCCTACGAGCAGTACTTC.

This clonotype was found a few times. One end of the junction varies from germline; a read error may be responsible. The chain combines TRBV2 with TRBJ2-5, with D perhaps matching TRBD1 (6 bases). The CDR3 loop spans 11 amino acids. Germline CDR1 reads SNHLY; CDR2 reads FYNNEI. Written as DNA, the CDR3 is TGTGCCAGCAGTGAAGATCGGACAGTTAACTTC. Translation gives CASSEDRTVNF.

This clonotype was found a few times. The chain recombines TRBV2 with TRBJ1-6; unclear D gene. V dropped 6 bases and J dropped 7 bases, with 10 bases sitting between them. The germline gives CDR1 SNHLY, CDR2 FYNNEI. This CDR3 has 13 amino acids. The CDR3 here is CASREGENSPLHF. The CDR3 DNA follows: TGTGCCAGCAGGGAGGGTGAGAATTCACCCCTCCACTTT.

In this sample, this clonotype turned up many times. The rearrangement uses TRBV18 and TRBJ1-1; tentatively, D is TRBD1 (6 bases). The V and J ends lost 4 bases and 0 bases respectively, with 12 bases between them. Germline V gene lookup returns CDR1 KGHSH and CDR2 LQKENI. This CDR3 spans 15 amino acids. CDR3 sequence reads: CASSLGGILNTEAFF. The CDR3 DNA reads TGTGCCAGCTCACTAGGGGGGATATTGAACACTGAAGCTTTCTTT.

This clonotype occurred many times. This rearrangement joins TRBV5-1 to TRBJ2-3; D possibly corresponds to TRBD2 (6 bases). CDR1 is SGHRS and CDR2 is YFSETQ in the germline V gene. This CDR3 is built from 15 residues. The V end was cut by 2 bases, the J end by 3 bases, with 13 bases between. DNA for the CDR3: TGCGCCAGCAGCTTCTCCGGAGGGTGGACAGATACGCAGTATTTT. The encoded protein is CASSFSGGWTDTQYF.